These 5 T cell receptor beta chains came from one sample sequenced in a study of CXCR3-negative and CXCR3-positive naive CD8 T cells. General observations from the study: Researchers report that CXCR3-positive naive cells carry more hydrophobic TRB CDR3s than CXCR3-negative naive cells.

The antigens these receptors bind are not known. The libraries of TRB cDNA were prepared using 5' RACE with UMI labels. TCRdb reprocessed the 5' RACE reads and reports one entry per CDR3 protein, with no DNA. The sample data list 150,000 to 160,000 distinct CDR3 sequences. The sequencing input was naive CXCR3+ CD8+ T cells from blood. The subset: CD45RO-CCR7+CD27+CD95- naive CD8+ T cells expressing CXCR3 (TNR3+). These receptors were taken from a human donor in good health. Some clones in this sample may be carry-over from other donors' samples.

The chain carries TRBV5-1 and TRBJ2-2; TCRdb's D gene call, TRBD1, goes unchecked for lack of DNA. The length of the CDR3 is 17 residues. CDR1 and CDR2 (germline): SGHRS, YFSETQ. The CDR3 protein is CASSLPTGEPNTGELFF.

The CDR3: CAISESRTGMNTEAFF. The gene calls are TRBV10-3 and TRBJ1-1; TCRdb gives TRBD1 as the D gene, but with no DNA this cannot be confirmed. Looked up from germline, CDR1 is ENHRY and CDR2 is SYGVKD. The length of the CDR3 is 16 residues.

CDR3 in amino acids: CSVAYRGANTGELFF. The chain joins TRBV29-1 to TRBJ2-2; TCRdb proposes TRBD1, but this gene call is untestable without DNA. The CDR3 has 15 residues. Germline V CDR1 and CDR2: SQVTM, ANQGSEA.

The chain uses TRBV19 and TRBJ1-4. This CDR3 is 15 amino acids long. CDR1 is LNHDA, CDR2 SQIVND, per germline (reference sequence). This chain's CDR3 is CASRPFRATNEKLFF. The complete variable domain, with remaining parts taken from reference TRBV19 and TRBJ1-4, reads DGGITQSPKYLFRKEGQNVTLSCEQNLNHDAMYWYRQDPGQGLRLIYYSQIVNDFQKGDIAEGYSVSREKKESFPLTVTSAQKNPTAFYLCASRPFRATNEKLFFGSGTQLSVL.

The J gene is TRBJ2-2, the V gene TRBV5-1; the TCRdb call, TRBD1, lacks DNA for checking. This CDR3 region has 15 residues. The germline V gene has CDR1 SGHRS and CDR2 YFSETQ. CDR3 protein: CASSLVQGNTGELFF.